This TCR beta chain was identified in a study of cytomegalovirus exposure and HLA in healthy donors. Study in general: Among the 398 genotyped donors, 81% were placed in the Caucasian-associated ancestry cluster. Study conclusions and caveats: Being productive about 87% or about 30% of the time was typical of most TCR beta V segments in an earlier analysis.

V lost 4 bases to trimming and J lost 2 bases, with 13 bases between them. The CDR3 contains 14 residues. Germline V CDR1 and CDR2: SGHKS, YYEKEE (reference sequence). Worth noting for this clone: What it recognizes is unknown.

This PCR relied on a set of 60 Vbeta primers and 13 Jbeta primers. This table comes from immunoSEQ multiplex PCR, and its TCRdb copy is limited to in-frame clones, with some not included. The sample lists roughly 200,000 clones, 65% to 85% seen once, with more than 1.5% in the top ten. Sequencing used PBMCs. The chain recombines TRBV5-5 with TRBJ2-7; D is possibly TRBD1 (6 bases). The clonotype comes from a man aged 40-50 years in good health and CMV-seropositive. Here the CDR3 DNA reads TGTGCCAGCAGCAAATGGACAGACCCCTACGAGCAGTACTTC. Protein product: CASSKWTDPYEQYF.